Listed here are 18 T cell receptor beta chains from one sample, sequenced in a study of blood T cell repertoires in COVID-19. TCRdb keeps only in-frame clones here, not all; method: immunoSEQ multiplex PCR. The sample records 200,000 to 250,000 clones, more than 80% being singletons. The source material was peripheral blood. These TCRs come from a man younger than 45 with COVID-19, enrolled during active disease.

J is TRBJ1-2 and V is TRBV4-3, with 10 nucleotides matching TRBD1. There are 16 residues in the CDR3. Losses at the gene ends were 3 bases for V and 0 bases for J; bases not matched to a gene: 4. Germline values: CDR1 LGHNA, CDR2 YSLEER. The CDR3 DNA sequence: TGCGCCAGCAGCCAGACCGGGACAGGGGCTAACTATGGCTACACCTTC. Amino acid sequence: CASSQTGTGANYGYTF.

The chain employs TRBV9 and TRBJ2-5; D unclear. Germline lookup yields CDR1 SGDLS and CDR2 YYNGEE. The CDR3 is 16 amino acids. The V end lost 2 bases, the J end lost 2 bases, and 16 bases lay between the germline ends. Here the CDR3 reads CASSVSHQFPQETQYF. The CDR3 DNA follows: TGTGCCAGCAGCGTGAGTCACCAATTCCCTCAAGAGACCCAGTACTTC.

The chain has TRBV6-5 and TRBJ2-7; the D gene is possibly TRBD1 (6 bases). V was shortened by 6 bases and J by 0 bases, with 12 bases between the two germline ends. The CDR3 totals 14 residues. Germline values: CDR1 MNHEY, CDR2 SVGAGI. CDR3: CASRRTASSYEQYF. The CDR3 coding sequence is TGTGCCAGCAGGAGGACAGCGAGCTCCTACGAGCAGTACTTC.

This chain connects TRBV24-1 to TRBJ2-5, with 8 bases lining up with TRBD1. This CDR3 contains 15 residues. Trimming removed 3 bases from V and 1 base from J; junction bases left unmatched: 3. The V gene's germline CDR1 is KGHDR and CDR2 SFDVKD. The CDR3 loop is CATSDSRGLQETQYF. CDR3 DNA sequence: TGTGCCACCAGTGATAGCAGGGGGCTCCAAGAGACCCAGTACTTC.

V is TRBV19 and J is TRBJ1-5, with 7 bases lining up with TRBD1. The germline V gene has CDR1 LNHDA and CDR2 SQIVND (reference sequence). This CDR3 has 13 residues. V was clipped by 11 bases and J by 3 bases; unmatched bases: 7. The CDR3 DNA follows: TGTGCCCGTGGCAGGGGGGACAATCAGCCCCAGCATTTT. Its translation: CARGRGDNQPQHF. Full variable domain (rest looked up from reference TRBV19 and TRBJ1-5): DGGITQSPKYLFRKEGQNVTLSCEQNLNHDAMYWYRQDPGQGLRLIYYSQIVNDFQKGDIAEGYSVSREKKESFPLTVTSAQKNPTAFYLCARGRGDNQPQHFGDGTRLSIL.

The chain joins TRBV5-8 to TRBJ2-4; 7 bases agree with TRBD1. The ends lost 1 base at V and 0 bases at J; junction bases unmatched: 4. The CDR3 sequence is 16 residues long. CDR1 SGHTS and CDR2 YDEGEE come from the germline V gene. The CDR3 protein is CASSLPGQLAKNIQYF. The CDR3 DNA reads TGTGCCAGCAGCTTGCCGGGACAGCTAGCCAAAAACATTCAGTACTTC.

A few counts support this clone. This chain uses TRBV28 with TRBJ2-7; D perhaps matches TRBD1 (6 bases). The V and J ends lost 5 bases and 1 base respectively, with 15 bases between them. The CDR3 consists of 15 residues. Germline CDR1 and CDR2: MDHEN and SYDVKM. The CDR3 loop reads CASSDEMTGSYEQYF. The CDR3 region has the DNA TGTGCCAGCAGTGATGAAATGACAGGTTCCTACGAGCAGTACTTC.

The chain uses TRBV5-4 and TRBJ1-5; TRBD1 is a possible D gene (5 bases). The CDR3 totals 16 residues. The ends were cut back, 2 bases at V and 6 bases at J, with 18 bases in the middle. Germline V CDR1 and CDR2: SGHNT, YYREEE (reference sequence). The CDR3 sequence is CASSLQGRGEGQPQHF. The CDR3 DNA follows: TGTGCCAGCAGCTTACAAGGGAGAGGGGAGGGTCAGCCCCAGCATTTT.

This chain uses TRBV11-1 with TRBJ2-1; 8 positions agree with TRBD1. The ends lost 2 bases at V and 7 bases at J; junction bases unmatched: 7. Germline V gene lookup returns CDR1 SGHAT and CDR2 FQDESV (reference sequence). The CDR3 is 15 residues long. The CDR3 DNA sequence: TGTGCCAGCAGCTTACATCGGACAGGGCAGAATGAGCAGTTCTTC. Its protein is CASSLHRTGQNEQFF.

As DNA, the CDR3 is TGCGCCAGCAGCCCCCGGGGGGAGGGCCATGGCTACACCTTC. Translated: CASSPRGEGHGYTF. The chain has TRBV4-1 and TRBJ1-2, with D possibly matching TRBD1 (5 bases). This CDR3 has 14 amino acids. In germline, CDR1 is MGHRA, CDR2 YSYEKL. Deletions cut 4 bases from V and 6 bases from J, with 15 bases between.

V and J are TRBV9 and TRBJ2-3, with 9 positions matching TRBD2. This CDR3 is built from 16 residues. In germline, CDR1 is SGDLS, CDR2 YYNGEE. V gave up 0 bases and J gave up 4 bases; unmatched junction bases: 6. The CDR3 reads CASSVVGGRAADTQYF. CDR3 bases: TGTGCCAGCAGCGTAGTCGGCGGGAGGGCCGCAGATACGCAGTATTTT. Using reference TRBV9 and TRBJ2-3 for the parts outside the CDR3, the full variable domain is DSGVTQTPKHLITATGQRVTLRCSPRSGDLSVYWYQQSLDQGLQFLIQYYNGEERAKGNILERFSAQQFPDLHSELNLSSLELGDSALYFCASSVVGGRAADTQYFGPGTRLTVL.

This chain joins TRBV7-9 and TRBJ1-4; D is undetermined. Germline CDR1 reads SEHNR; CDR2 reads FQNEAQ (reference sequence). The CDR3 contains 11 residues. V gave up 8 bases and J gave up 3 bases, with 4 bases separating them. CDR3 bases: TGTGCCAGCGAGGCTAATGAAAAACTGTTTTTT. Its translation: CASEANEKLFF.

CDR3 sequence reads: CASSRGQGYNEQFF. The CDR3 DNA is TGTGCCAGCAGTAGGGGACAGGGATACAATGAGCAGTTCTTC. The rearrangement links TRBV28 to TRBJ2-1; 9 bases line up with TRBD1. V lost 5 bases to trimming and J lost 4 bases; unmatched junction nucleotides: 3. Germline V gene sequence: CDR1 MDHEN, CDR2 SYDVKM. The CDR3 is 14 residues long.

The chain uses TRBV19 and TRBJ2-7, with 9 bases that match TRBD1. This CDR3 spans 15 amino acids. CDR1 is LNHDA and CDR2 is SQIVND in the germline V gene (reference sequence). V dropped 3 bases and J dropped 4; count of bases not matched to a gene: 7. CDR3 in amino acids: CASSMGTGLRYEQYF. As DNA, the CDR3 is TGTGCCAGTAGTATGGGGACAGGGCTTCGGTACGAGCAGTACTTC. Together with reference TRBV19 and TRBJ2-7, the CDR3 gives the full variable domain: DGGITQSPKYLFRKEGQNVTLSCEQNLNHDAMYWYRQDPGQGLRLIYYSQIVNDFQKGDIAEGYSVSREKKESFPLTVTSAQKNPTAFYLCASSMGTGLRYEQYFGPGTRLTVT.

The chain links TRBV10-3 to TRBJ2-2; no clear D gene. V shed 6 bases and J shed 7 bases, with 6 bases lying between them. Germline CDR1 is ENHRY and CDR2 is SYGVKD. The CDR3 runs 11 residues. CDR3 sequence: CAIRSSGELFF. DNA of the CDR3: TGTGCCATCAGATCTAGCGGGGAGCTGTTTTTT.

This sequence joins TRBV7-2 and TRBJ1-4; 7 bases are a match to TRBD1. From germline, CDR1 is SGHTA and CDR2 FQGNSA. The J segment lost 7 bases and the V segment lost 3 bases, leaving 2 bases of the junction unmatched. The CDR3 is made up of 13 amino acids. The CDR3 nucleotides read TGTGCCAGCAGCTTGGGACAGCGTGAAAAACTGTTTTTT. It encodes CASSLGQREKLFF.

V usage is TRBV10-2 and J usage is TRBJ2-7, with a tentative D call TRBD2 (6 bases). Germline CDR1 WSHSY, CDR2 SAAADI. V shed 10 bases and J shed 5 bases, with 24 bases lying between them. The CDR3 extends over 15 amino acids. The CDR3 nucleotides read TGCGCCACCACTGAGGGTGGAGGGCTTGTAAACGAGCAGTACTTC. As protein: CATTEGGGLVNEQYF.

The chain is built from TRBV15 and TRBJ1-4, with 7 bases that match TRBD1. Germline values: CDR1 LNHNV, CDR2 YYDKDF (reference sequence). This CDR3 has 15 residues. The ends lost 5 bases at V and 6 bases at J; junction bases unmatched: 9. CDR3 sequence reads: CATSFTQGNYEKLFF. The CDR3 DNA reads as TGTGCCACCAGCTTTACACAGGGGAACTATGAAAAACTGTTTTTT.